This T cell receptor beta chain was captured in a study of response to subunit inactivated influenza vaccine. The CDR3 runs to 11 residues. With 10 bases removed from V and 4 bases from J, the gap between germline ends came to 10 bases. TCRdb passed the RT-PCR reads through MiXCR, listing each CDR3 protein once. The sample lists around 570,000 distinct CDR3 sequences, approximately 11% occurring once. This clonotype was picked up a small number of times. The same data also went into a second study, on T cells expressing NK-cell markers. That investigation notes: UMI-tagged 5'RACE template switching yielded the TCR beta cDNA.

The sequence came from a man aged 45-60 years who received an inactivated influenza vaccine. The input for sequencing was PBMCs from blood, taken on the day of vaccination. V is TRBV12-3 or TRBV12-4 and J is TRBJ2-5; possible D gene TRBD2, 6 bases. CDR3 coding DNA: TGTGCCACGGGACTTGGAGAGACCCAGTACTTC. Amino acid sequence: CATGLGETQYF.